The 3 T cell receptor beta chains reported below all come from one sample, sequenced in a study of blood T cell repertoires in COVID-19. TCRdb keeps only in-frame clones here, not all; method: immunoSEQ multiplex PCR. The repertoire has approximately 70,000 clones, 91% of them found once; the top ten carry around 7.3%. The sequenced sample was peripheral blood. These receptors were taken from a man aged 40-50 years with COVID-19, enrolled during active disease.

The gene calls are TRBV7-9 and TRBJ2-1; 7 bases line up with TRBD1. V shed 4 bases and J 5 bases; nucleotides not matched to a gene: 5. The CDR3 contains 14 residues. The germline V gene encodes CDR1 SEHNR and CDR2 FQNEAQ (reference sequence). The CDR3, as DNA: TGTGCCAGCAGCTCCCCAACAGGGGACAATGAGCAGTTCTTC. Protein product: CASSSPTGDNEQFF.

The V gene is TRBV5-4, the J gene TRBJ2-2; TRBD2 matches at 7 bases. The CDR3 is 14 residues long. Germline CDR1 reads SGHNT; CDR2 reads YYREEE (reference sequence). With 0 bases clipped from V and 4 bases from J, the junction kept 0 bases outside the gene matches. Here the CDR3 reads CASSLGTSTGELFF. CDR3 coding DNA: TGTGCCAGCAGCTTGGGGACTAGCACCGGGGAGCTGTTTTTT.

The chain is built from TRBV11-1 and TRBJ1-1, with D possibly matching TRBD1 (6 bases). Germline-derived CDR1 and CDR2 are SGHAT and FQDESV (reference sequence). V was trimmed by 5 bases and J by 10 bases, leaving 17 bases between them. The CDR3 totals 13 residues. This CDR3 reads CASSRSGQSVAFF. Written as DNA, the CDR3 is TGTGCCAGCAGCAGGTCGGGACAAAGTGTAGCTTTCTTT.